What follows describes a single TCR beta chain. Its antigen is currently not known. It has no much larger one-base neighbor in the sample; base qualities were not kept. The data were obtained in a study of shared clonotypes between healthy human individuals (dated by TCRdb to 2020 to 2021). Notes on the research overall: Two women and three men aged 18 to 49 years were included in the cohort. Per donor, three plates each were used for CD4 naive and CD4 memory, two for CD8 naive, and one for CD8 memory. To estimate repertoire size and how much clonotypes are shared between individuals, the study performed deep sequencing of blood TCR repertoires from a few healthy adults. To increase sequencing depth and limit assay-specific biases, different laboratories used diverse techniques to prepare libraries and sequence TCR repertoires. Between about 0.8 and 9 billion PBMCs per donor were obtained by leukapheresis.

Healthy HIV-negative adults with no recently reported acute infections or vaccinations were included as donors. All donors were Caucasian adults living in Nashville, Tennessee, USA. CD4+ T cells were enriched by magnetic negative selection, after which naive cells were positively selected on CD45RA and the negative fraction was taken as the memory subset. Blood was collected by leukapheresis, and PBMCs were isolated by Ficoll-Histopaque density gradient centrifugation and then cryopreserved in liquid nitrogen vapor phase. Analytical flow cytometry was used to check the purity and quantity of each magnetically sorted T cell population. Genomic DNA was isolated from each sorted fraction and quantified by UV absorbance on a Nanodrop 2000c. Overall study outcomes, separate from this receptor: Sampling was restricted to blood, and TCR repertoires in tissue are likely to differ from TCR repertoires in blood. Around 5% of naive CD4, roughly 3.5% of naive CD8, about 2.4% of memory CD4, and around 0.42% of memory CD8 clonotypes were shared across several donors. Rarefaction of sorted-subset datasets indicated incomplete sequencing despite the large sequencing depth. Clonotypes shared by all four sorted-subset donors showed higher generation probabilities than non-shared clonotypes. The small number of donors limited the genetic and exposure-history diversity represented. Naive subsets generally had larger estimated clonotype richness than memory subsets. Pairwise subsampling led to the expectation that sequencing depth would affect the degree of clonotype sharing among donors.

CDR1 and CDR2 (SGHTA, FQGNSA) derive from the germline V gene. Trimmed from V: 5 bases; trimmed from J: 5 bases; junction bases lacking a gene match: 14. The CDR3, cysteine through phenylalanine, is 17 amino acids long. The sequence is cut down to CDR3 DNA, 51 bases in frame from base 1. Using the deep immunoSEQ assay, TCR CDR3 regions were amplified from genomic DNA by multiplex PCR. Extracted genomic DNA from each cell subset was spread evenly across all wells of several immunoSEQ 96-well plates, with each plate serving as a replicate. For sorted subsets, 150 to 250 ng genomic DNA, equal to some 28,000 T cell genomes, was loaded into each replicate PCR. Purified libraries were quantified with a Qubit 3.0 fluorometer, sized on a Bioanalyzer 2100, and re-quantified with the KAPA Library Quantification kit. Every immunoSEQ 96-well plate was sequenced on a dedicated single-read 150-cycle Illumina NextSeq 550 flow cell. Concerning the study's data processing: Because the immunoSEQ output included only junctional sequences and no quality scores, the filtering could not be the same as the filtering used for full-length reads. To assign V/J genes and CDR3, sequences were annotated against IMGT germline references using PyIR, a Python wrapper for IgBLAST v1.9. Reads were removed for weak V/J assignments (E-value above 1e-6), missing CDR3, stop codons, out-of-frame junctions, or ambiguous translated residues. V3J clonotypes were defined by identical inferred V gene, J gene, and CDR3 amino acid sequence. The percentage overlap between two repertoires was calculated by dividing the number of shared unique clonotypes by the size of the smaller repertoire. Repertoire richness was assessed with RTK rarefaction, the Chao1 estimator, and Recon v2.1 estimates of unobserved clonotypes. OLGA was used to compute generation probabilities for all TCRbeta clonotypes that the gDNA method yielded from four donors. The immuneACCESS repertoire file appears here via TCRdb, limited to in-frame rearrangements. These files lack a portion of the clones; in checked studies, under half of the deficit traces to unresolved V genes, and the cause of the others is not known. That table furnishes V, J and clone size, whereas the DNA furnished D and trimming. This sample lists approximately 350,000 clones; roughly 70% were detected once. The ten biggest clones cover 9% to 12% of the sample.

The sequence came from a man younger than 40 in good health. What was sequenced was memory CD4+ T cells sorted from blood. The meaning of the sample's cell subset or site label: CD45RA-negative fraction. The chain employs TRBV7-2 and TRBJ2-1; 8 middle bases align to TRBD2. Here is the DNA: TGTGCCAGCAGCCCCTTAGGGAGCGGGAGTACCAACAATGAGCAGTTCTTC. This translates into CASSPLGSGSTNNEQFF. The CDR3, completed at both ends by the reference TRBV7-2 and TRBJ2-1 genes, gives the full variable domain GAGVSQSPSNKVTEKGKDVELRCDPISGHTALYWYRQSLGQGLEFLIYFQGNSAPDKSGLPSDRFSAERTGGSVSTLTIQRTQQEDSAVYLCASSPLGSGSTNNEQFFGPGTRLTVL.